The 27 T cell receptor beta chains listed next were all sequenced from one sample in a study of T cell clonotyping in hematopoietic cell transplantation. Sequencing was performed with immunoSEQ multiplex PCR; in TCRdb, only in-frame clones are kept and a portion is missing. Of 40,000 to 55,000 clones detected, 94% appear once; the ten largest clones hold 0.7% to 0.95%. Sequenced: peripheral blood mononuclear cells. Source of these receptors: a woman between 45 and 65 years old in good health. Some clones in this sample may be carry-over from other donors' samples.

The J gene is TRBJ2-5, the V gene TRBV7-6; D uncertain. With 1 base removed from V and 4 bases from J, the gap between germline ends came to 10 bases. The germline CDR1 and CDR2 sequences are SGHVS and FNYEAQ. The CDR3 totals 14 residues. CDR3 sequence reads: CASSLGPPGETQYF. CDR3 in DNA: TGTGCCAGCAGCTTAGGGCCCCCCGGAGAGACCCAGTACTTC.

The chain has TRBV5-1 and TRBJ2-2; D is undetermined. The CDR3 is 14 residues long. Germline V lookup: CDR1 SGHRS, CDR2 YFSETQ. Trimming took off 1 base at V and 6 bases at J, with 10 bases between the two ends. CDR3 nucleotide sequence: TGCGCCAGCAGCTTGTCAGTTTGGGCCGGGGAGCTGTTTTTT. It yields the protein CASSLSVWAGELFF.

The rearrangement links TRBV19 to TRBJ2-3; 7 bases are shared with TRBD1. CDR3 length: 12 amino acids. The ends lost 9 bases at V and 4 bases at J; junction bases unmatched: 4. CDR1 LNHDA and CDR2 SQIVND come from the germline V gene (reference sequence). The CDR3 reads CASRGGADTQYF. The CDR3 DNA sequence: TGTGCCAGCCGAGGGGGCGCAGATACGCAGTATTTT.

The J gene is TRBJ1-1, the V gene TRBV5-6, with D possibly TRBD1 on 5 matching bases. Trimming pared 0 bases from V and 8 bases from J, leaving 11 bases between. This CDR3 contains 13 residues. CDR1 and CDR2 from the germline V gene are SGHDT and YYEEEE. The chain's CDR3 is CASSLAGGFEAFF. CDR3 sequence (DNA): TGTGCCAGCAGCTTGGCGGGGGGGTTCGAAGCTTTCTTT.

The rearrangement uses TRBV6-5 and TRBJ1-6, with unresolved D. Trimming removed 0 bases from V and 5 bases from J, with 11 bases in between. Germline lookup yields CDR1 MNHEY and CDR2 SVGAGI. The CDR3 extends over 16 amino acids. CDR3 DNA: TGTGCCAGCAGTTACTCGCGAGGACCTGATAATTCACCCCTCCACTTT. Translating it yields CASSYSRGPDNSPLHF.

The chain recombines TRBV7-9 with TRBJ1-1; no definite D call. Germline assignment: CDR1 SEHNR and CDR2 FQNEAQ (reference sequence). Trimming left V 2 bases short and J 3 bases short, with 13 bases between. This CDR3 region has 15 residues. The CDR3 loop reads CASSLRVKVDTEAFF. The CDR3 region has the DNA TGTGCCAGCAGCTTACGGGTGAAGGTAGACACTGAAGCTTTCTTT.

The sample holds one count of this clone. The rearrangement joins TRBV15 to TRBJ2-5; D possibly corresponds to TRBD2 (6 bases). The CDR3 has 17 amino acids. The V gene lost 1 base and the J gene lost 3 bases, with 18 bases spanning the gap. Germline V gene sequence: CDR1 LNHNV, CDR2 YYDKDF (reference sequence). DNA for the CDR3: TGTGCCACCAGCAGAGTGGTCAGGGTCGGGGGTAAAGAGACCCAGTACTTC. It translates to CATSRVVRVGGKETQYF.

CDR3 sequence reads: CASGPLRQPYEQYF. The CDR3 DNA reads TGTGCTAGTGGTCCTCTCCGGCAGCCCTACGAGCAGTACTTC. The V gene is TRBV12-5, the J gene TRBJ2-7; unclear D gene. Trimming left V 5 bases short and J 2 bases short, with 13 bases between. This CDR3 has 14 amino acids. The germline V gene encodes CDR1 LGHNT and CDR2 FRNRAP.

The chain joins TRBV6-5 to TRBJ1-5; D possibly corresponds to TRBD1 (5 bases). The CDR3 contains 15 residues. The germline CDR1 and CDR2 sequences are MNHEY and SVGAGI. With 6 bases removed from V and 6 bases from J, the gap between germline ends came to 18 bases. CDR3 in DNA: TGTGCCAGCAGGGTCAGGGAAGGGTCGAGTCAGCCCCAGCATTTT. Protein sequence: CASRVREGSSQPQHF.

The chain links TRBV30 to TRBJ2-5; 14 nucleotides align to TRBD2. V was pared by 1 base and J by 4 bases, with 2 bases of the junction left unmatched. CDR3 length: 15 amino acids. Germline CDR1 is GTSNPN and CDR2 is SVGIG (reference sequence). The CDR3 loop is CAWSGLAGGSETQYF. Here the CDR3 DNA reads TGTGCCTGGAGTGGACTAGCGGGGGGGTCAGAGACCCAGTACTTC.

The chain recombines TRBV9 with TRBJ1-5; unclear D gene. CDR1 and CDR2 (germline): SGDLS, YYNGEE. V shed 4 bases and J shed 4 bases, with 15 bases lying between them. The CDR3 runs 15 residues. The CDR3 DNA is TGTGCCAGCAGCCCCACTCCCCTCTCAAATCAGCCCCAGCATTTT. It specifies CASSPTPLSNQPQHF.

This clone was seen only a few times. The chain joins TRBV4-2 to TRBJ1-2; D possibly corresponds to TRBD1 (6 bases). Trimming stripped 2 bases from V and 6 bases from J, with 19 bases between. The V gene's germline CDR1 is LGHNA and CDR2 YNFKEQ. This CDR3 has 16 amino acids. Written as DNA, the CDR3 is TGTGCCAGCAGCCAAATAGAACCCGACAGGAAGAATGGCTACACCTTC. Its protein product is CASSQIEPDRKNGYTF.

The rearrangement uses TRBV7-2 and TRBJ1-4; D uncertain. The CDR3 covers 13 residues. Germline CDR1 and CDR2: SGHTA and FQGNSA. The germline V and J ends were trimmed by 2 bases and 5 bases, with 6 bases remaining between them. The CDR3 DNA reads as TGTGCCAGCAGCTTATCGGGGAATGAAAAACTGTTTTTT. This codes for CASSLSGNEKLFF.

This rearrangement joins TRBV29-1 to TRBJ2-5, with D hard to call. The CDR3 length is 11 residues. The germline gives CDR1 SQVTM, CDR2 ANQGSEA. With 8 bases removed from V and 5 bases from J, the gap between germline ends came to 12 bases. This CDR3 reads CSLRFGETQYF. CDR3 DNA: TGCAGCTTAAGATTTGGCGAGACCCAGTACTTC.

This chain uses TRBV7-2 with TRBJ1-2, with a weak D call TRBD1 (5 bases). There are 13 residues in the CDR3. Germline lookup yields CDR1 SGHTA and CDR2 FQGNSA. V was shortened by 2 bases and J by 4 bases, with 8 bases between the two germline ends. CDR3 nucleotides: TGTGCCAGCAGCTTATGGGACTTCTATGGCTACACCTTC. Amino acid sequence: CASSLWDFYGYTF.

In this sample, this clone turned up once. The V and J genes are TRBV5-5 and TRBJ2-7; D possibly uses TRBD1 or TRBD2 (5 bases each). The CDR3 consists of 16 residues. The ends were cut back, 3 bases at V and 3 bases at J, with 19 bases in the middle. The germline CDR1 and CDR2 sequences are SGHKS and YYEKEE (reference sequence). In DNA, the CDR3 is TGTGCCAGCAGCTCGCACCTCCTGGGACGAGGCTACGAGCAGTACTTC. Translation: CASSSHLLGRGYEQYF. Full variable domain (remainder filled in from reference TRBV5-5 and TRBJ2-7): DAGVTQSPTHLIKTRGQQVTLRCSPISGHKSVSWYQQVLGQGPQFIFQYYEKEERGRGNFPDRFSARQFPNYSSELNVNALLLGDSALYLCASSSHLLGRGYEQYFGPGTRLTVT.

The chain carries TRBV7-2 and TRBJ1-1; the D is unclear. The CDR3 consists of 12 residues. V lost 6 bases and J 0 bases, leaving 5 bases between the germline ends. The germline V gene encodes CDR1 SGHTA and CDR2 FQGNSA. The CDR3 sequence is CASRLMNTEAFF. CDR3 bases: TGTGCCAGCAGGCTTATGAACACTGAAGCTTTCTTT.

The V and J genes are TRBV4-1 and TRBJ1-2, with D maybe TRBD1 (6 bases). The CDR3 sequence is 15 residues long. Germline values: CDR1 MGHRA, CDR2 YSYEKL. Trimming removed 2 bases from V and 4 bases from J, with 14 bases in between. CDR3 DNA: TGCGCCAGCAGCCAAAGGTCCCAGGGGAGCTATGGCTACACCTTC. Translated: CASSQRSQGSYGYTF.

V usage is TRBV11-3 and J usage is TRBJ1-3, with D possibly being TRBD1 (5 bases). Trimming removed 1 base from V and 0 bases from J, with 13 bases in between. CDR1 and CDR2 from the germline V gene are SGHNT and YENEEA. The CDR3 has 17 residues. DNA for the CDR3: TGTGCCAGCAGCTTAGCCTGGGGCTTCCCCTCTGGAAACACCATATATTTT. It codes for CASSLAWGFPSGNTIYF.

This chain uses TRBV28 with TRBJ2-7, with a weak D call TRBD1 (6 bases). Trimming left V 5 bases short and J 4 bases short, with 9 bases between. Germline V gene data show CDR1 as MDHEN and CDR2 as SYDVKM. This CDR3 comprises 12 residues. CDR3 nucleotides: TGTGCCAGCAGTACTGACAGGTACGAGCAGTACTTC. Translated: CASSTDRYEQYF.

The V call is TRBV11-1, the J call TRBJ2-7; D not certain. The germline V gene encodes CDR1 SGHAT and CDR2 FQDESV (reference sequence). The CDR3 is 14 residues long. Trimming stripped 3 bases from V and 6 bases from J, with 15 bases between. Here the CDR3 DNA reads TGTGCCAGCAGCTTGTGGCAGACCTCGAGCGAGCAGTACTTC. Translated: CASSLWQTSSEQYF.

This chain joins TRBV5-1 and TRBJ2-1, with D tentatively TRBD2 (6 bases). Germline V CDR1 and CDR2: SGHRS, YFSETQ. CDR3 length: 15 amino acids. V was pared by 0 bases and J by 5 bases, with 12 bases between. The DNA for the CDR3 is TGCGCCAGCAGCTTGGACGCGGGGACCCACAATGAGCAGTTCTTC. Amino acid sequence: CASSLDAGTHNEQFF.

The chain uses TRBV19 and TRBJ1-1; D unresolved. CDR1 is LNHDA and CDR2 is SQIVND in the germline V gene (reference sequence). The CDR3 has 14 residues. V was shortened by 6 bases and J by 1 base, with 12 bases between the two germline ends. CDR3 region: CASRWRQPNTEAFF. The CDR3 coding sequence is TGTGCCAGTAGGTGGAGGCAGCCGAACACTGAAGCTTTCTTT. Filled out from reference TRBV19 and TRBJ1-1, the complete variable domain reads DGGITQSPKYLFRKEGQNVTLSCEQNLNHDAMYWYRQDPGQGLRLIYYSQIVNDFQKGDIAEGYSVSREKKESFPLTVTSAQKNPTAFYLCASRWRQPNTEAFFGQGTRLTVV.

The V call is TRBV11-3, the J call TRBJ1-4; 9 bases are a match to TRBD1. The CDR3 has 15 residues. J was trimmed by 8 bases and V by 5 bases; bases with no gene match: 9. From germline, CDR1 is SGHNT and CDR2 YENEEA. The CDR3 nucleotides are TGTGCCAGCAGCCCAAAGGACAGGGGAAGCGAAAAACTGTTTTTT. It is translated as CASSPKDRGSEKLFF.

The genes are TRBV27 and TRBJ2-1; D is perhaps TRBD2 (5 bases). V lost 8 bases and J 7 bases, leaving 15 bases between the germline ends. The CDR3 is 13 residues long. Germline lookup yields CDR1 MNHEY and CDR2 SMNVEV (reference sequence). The CDR3 here is CASSKDSGNEQFF. The CDR3 DNA is TGTGCCAGCTCTAAGGACTCCGGGAATGAGCAGTTCTTC.

J is TRBJ1-5 and V is TRBV28; D gene uncertain. Trimming took 3 bases from V and 4 from J, leaving 10 bases between them. The CDR3 loop spans 14 amino acids. The germline gives CDR1 MDHEN, CDR2 SYDVKM. CDR3: CASSFNWGNQPQHF. CDR3 sequence (DNA): TGTGCCAGCAGTTTTAATTGGGGAAATCAGCCCCAGCATTTT.

The J gene is TRBJ2-7, the V gene TRBV29-1; 7 bases align to TRBD2. This CDR3 has 12 residues. Germline CDR1 and CDR2: SQVTM and ANQGSEA. Germline trimming cut 2 bases from V and 2 bases from J; bases unmatched to any gene: 0. The CDR3 reads CSVESGTYEQYF. In DNA form, the CDR3 reads TGCAGCGTTGAAAGCGGGACCTACGAGCAGTACTTC.